These 20 T cell receptor beta chains were all obtained from the same sample, sequenced in a study of T-cell memory formation after mild COVID-19. Via MiXCR, TCRdb re-called the 5' RACE reads, giving one row per CDR3 protein. The table records 350,000 to 500,000 distinct CDR3 sequences, 23% of them present only once. Input material: PBMCs or a T cell subset sorted from them (not recorded which). The receptor source for this set is an adult woman who had mild COVID-19 (a few samples of this study predate the infection). Cell type and time point are not known.

This clonotype was seen more than once but under ten times. This sequence joins TRBV12-3 or TRBV12-4 and TRBJ2-1, with TRBD2 matching 11 bases. Losses at the gene ends were 4 bases for V and 5 bases for J; bases not matched to a gene: 4. CDR3 length: 15 amino acids. CDR3 in amino acids: CASSSGLAANNEQFF. CDR3 DNA: TGTGCCAGCAGTTCGGGACTAGCGGCAAACAATGAGCAGTTCTTC.

In this sample, this clonotype turned up a few times. V gene TRBV5-1 combines with J gene TRBJ2-2; 7 nucleotides align to TRBD1. Germline-derived CDR1 and CDR2 are SGHRS and YFSETQ. The CDR3 spans 15 residues. V trimming: 0 bases; J trimming: 6 bases; junction bases outside the gene matches: 5. CDR3 DNA: TGCGCCAGCAGCTTGGAAGGGGGCACCGCCGGGGAGCTGTTTTTT. The encoded protein is CASSLEGGTAGELFF.

The rearrangement joins TRBV7-9 to TRBJ1-2, with no clear D. Per germline, CDR1 SEHNR and CDR2 FQNEAQ (reference sequence). V gave up 5 bases and J gave up 2 bases, with 12 bases separating them. This CDR3 comprises 14 residues. The CDR3 DNA sequence: TGTGCCAGCAGCCCAAACTTGGTAAACTATGGCTACACCTTC. Its protein is CASSPNLVNYGYTF. The full variable domain, in which reference TRBV7-9 and TRBJ1-2 provide the parts outside the CDR3, is DTGVSQNPRHKITKRGQNVTFRCDPISEHNRLYWYRQTLGQGPEFLTYFQNEAQLEKSRLLSDRFSAERPKGSFSTLEIQRTEQGDSAMYLCASSPNLVNYGYTFGSGTRLTVV.

The gene calls are TRBV28 and TRBJ2-7; D is ambiguous. The V and J ends lost 3 bases and 2 bases respectively, with 5 bases between them. The CDR3 runs 12 residues. CDR1 MDHEN and CDR2 SYDVKM come from the germline V gene. The CDR3 DNA reads as TGTGCCAGCAGTTTCCTAGCCTACGAGCAGTACTTC. The encoded protein is CASSFLAYEQYF. Filled out from reference TRBV28 and TRBJ2-7, the complete variable domain reads DVKVTQSSRYLVKRTGEKVFLECVQDMDHENMFWYRQDPGLGLRLIYFSYDVKMKEKGDIPEGYSVSREKKERFSLILESASTNQTSMYLCASSFLAYEQYFGPGTRLTVT.

This clonotype was seen more than once but under ten times. This chain connects TRBV6-2 or TRBV6-3 to TRBJ2-7, with 7 bases identical to TRBD2. The V segment lost 5 bases and the J segment 5 bases; nucleotides outside the gene matches: 9. The CDR3 contains 14 residues. Per the germline V gene, CDR1 is MNHEY and CDR2 is SVGEGT. CDR3 sequence reads: CASSPAGVRNEQYF. The CDR3 DNA sequence: TGTGCCAGCAGTCCCGCGGGAGTTCGGAACGAGCAGTACTTC.

The chain uses TRBV15 and TRBJ2-2, with D maybe TRBD2 (6 bases). Germline lookup yields CDR1 LNHNV and CDR2 YYDKDF (reference sequence). Trimming took off 2 bases at V and 4 bases at J, with 17 bases between the two ends. The CDR3 is made up of 17 amino acids. This CDR3 reads CATSRLGLPEGTGELFF. In DNA, the CDR3 is TGTGCCACCAGCAGACTCGGACTACCGGAGGGCACCGGGGAGCTGTTTTTT.

The rearrangement links TRBV24-1 to TRBJ2-3; D is perhaps TRBD1 or TRBD2 (6 bases each). The V and J ends lost 3 bases and 0 bases respectively, with 9 bases between them. CDR1 and CDR2 (germline): KGHDR, SFDVKD. The CDR3 spans 15 residues. CDR3 DNA: TGTGCCACCAGTGATGCGGGACAAAGCACAGATACGCAGTATTTT. This gives the protein CATSDAGQSTDTQYF.

This rearrangement joins TRBV5-1 to TRBJ1-6; no clear D gene. This CDR3 comprises 15 residues. The V end lost 0 bases, the J end lost 10 bases, and 14 bases lay between the germline ends. Germline V lookup: CDR1 SGHRS, CDR2 YFSETQ. The CDR3 DNA follows: TGCGCCAGCAGCTTGGCGTCAGGAGAATACTCACCCCTCCACTTT. Amino acids: CASSLASGEYSPLHF.

J is TRBJ2-3 and V is TRBV5-1; TRBD1 matches 9 bases. The junction had 10 bases not matched to a gene; V was cut back by 5 bases and J by 0 bases. This CDR3 is built from 17 residues. The V gene's germline CDR1 is SGHRS and CDR2 YFSETQ. This CDR3 is CASSMDRGRRSTDTQYF. Here the CDR3 DNA reads TGCGCCAGCAGTATGGACAGGGGACGGAGGAGCACAGATACGCAGTATTTT.

This sequence joins TRBV18 and TRBJ2-7, with D perhaps TRBD2 (5 bases). The CDR3 has 15 residues. The germline V gene has CDR1 KGHSH and CDR2 LQKENI. Between the trimmed V and J ends, which lost 2 bases and 2 bases, there was a span of 13 bases. The CDR3 nucleotides are TGTGCCAGCTCACCAGAAGTCGGGAAGGCCTACGAGCAGTACTTC. It specifies CASSPEVGKAYEQYF.

This clonotype has only a few counts. V and J are TRBV7-9 and TRBJ2-1; maybe TRBD1 (6 bases). V lost 5 bases, J lost 5 bases, and 13 bases lay in between. This CDR3 contains 14 residues. CDR1 and CDR2 from the germline V gene are SEHNR and FQNEAQ (reference sequence). Written as DNA, the CDR3 is TGTGCCAGCAGCCCTGGTTGGACAGACAATGAGCAGTTCTTC. It is translated as CASSPGWTDNEQFF.

This clonotype was counted between two and nine times. The chain has TRBV5-6 and TRBJ1-3; 7 nucleotides match TRBD1. CDR1 and CDR2 from the germline V gene are SGHDT and YYEEEE. With 7 bases clipped from V and 4 bases from J, the junction kept 8 bases outside the gene matches. The CDR3 runs to 14 residues. CDR3 sequence: CASRTTGAGNTIYF. CDR3 coding DNA: TGTGCCAGCCGTACCACAGGGGCGGGAAACACCATATATTTT. The whole variable domain, remainder taken from reference TRBV5-6 and TRBJ1-3, is DAGVTQSPTHLIKTRGQQVTLRCSPKSGHDTVSWYQQALGQGPQFIFQYYEEEERQRGNFPDRFSGHQFPNYSSELNVNALLLGDSALYLCASRTTGAGNTIYFGEGSWLTVV.

This clonotype came up once. The CDR3 is CASSPDAGGVSEQYF. The CDR3 nucleotides read TGTGCCAGCAGTCCCGATGCGGGGGGGGTCTCGGAGCAGTACTTC. The chain recombines TRBV2 with TRBJ2-7, with TRBD2 identical over 9 bases. This CDR3 is built from 15 residues. V shed 5 bases, J shed 7 bases, and the junction held 12 bases outside the gene matches. Germline V gene sequence: CDR1 SNHLY, CDR2 FYNNEI.

The gene calls are TRBV5-1 and TRBJ1-1; 8 positions agree with TRBD1. CDR3 length: 15 amino acids. Germline-derived CDR1 and CDR2 are SGHRS and YFSETQ. The junction had 8 bases not matched to a gene; V was cut back by 4 bases and J by 3 bases. The CDR3 DNA reads TGCGCCAGCAGCCACGGACAGGGAGGGGACACTGAAGCTTTCTTT. Translating gives CASSHGQGGDTEAFF.

This clonotype was observed a few times. V is TRBV15 and J is TRBJ2-1; 14 nucleotides line up with TRBD2. Looked up from germline, CDR1 is LNHNV and CDR2 is YYDKDF (reference sequence). The CDR3 runs to 15 residues. The junction had 3 bases not matched to a gene; V was cut back by 5 bases and J by 6 bases. CDR3 nucleotide sequence: TGTGCCACCAGCCATGGACTAGCGGGAGGCAATGAGCAGTTCTTC. It encodes CATSHGLAGGNEQFF.

The chain couples TRBV5-1 to TRBJ1-2; 7 nucleotides agree with TRBD1. CDR1 and CDR2 (germline): SGHRS, YFSETQ. Unmatched junction bases numbered 8, after V lost 7 bases and J lost 2 bases. CDR3 length: 14 residues. The CDR3 protein is CASRDQDRNYGYTF. The CDR3 nucleotides read TGCGCCAGCCGCGACCAGGACAGGAACTATGGCTACACCTTC. Together with reference TRBV5-1 and TRBJ1-2, the CDR3 gives the full variable domain: KAGVTQTPRYLIKTRGQQVTLSCSPISGHRSVSWYQQTPGQGLQFLFEYFSETQRNKGNFPGRFSGRQFSNSRSEMNVSTLELGDSALYLCASRDQDRNYGYTFGSGTRLTVV.

V is TRBV6-2 or TRBV6-3 and J is TRBJ2-7, with TRBD1 matching over 7 bases. The CDR3 contains 16 residues. Trimming took 5 bases from V and 1 from J; bases not matched to a gene: 11. Germline V gene data show CDR1 as MNHEY and CDR2 as SVGEGT. The CDR3 bases are TGTGCCAGCAGTCCAAACCGGGACAGCCCATCCTACGAGCAGTACTTC. This codes for CASSPNRDSPSYEQYF.

This clonotype was counted a few times. V usage is TRBV6-5 and J usage is TRBJ2-1; 10 nucleotides match TRBD2. Germline trimming cut 6 bases from V and 11 bases from J; bases unmatched to any gene: 13. Germline CDR1 and CDR2: MNHEY and SVGAGI. The CDR3 has 15 amino acids. DNA of the CDR3: TGTGCCAGCAGGTCCGCGGCTAGCGGGGGAGGGAAGCAGTTCTTC. Encoded protein: CASRSAASGGGKQFF.

This clonotype has more than one count but fewer than ten. The rearrangement links TRBV12-3 or TRBV12-4 to TRBJ2-7; 14 bases map to TRBD2. This CDR3 has 15 residues. The V gene end was trimmed by 6 bases and the J gene end by 5 bases; junction bases not matched to a gene: 6. The CDR3 DNA reads as TGTGCCAGCAGGCCCGGGACTAGCGGGAGAGACGAGCAGTACTTC. Translation: CASRPGTSGRDEQYF.

The chain joins TRBV2 to TRBJ2-7; possible D gene TRBD2, 5 bases. This CDR3 has 15 residues. Trimming removed 10 bases at V and 4 bases at J, with 23 bases between. Germline CDR1 is SNHLY and CDR2 is FYNNEI. The CDR3 region has the DNA TGTGCCACGAGACTCGCTCGGGGTGTCGGGTACGAGCAGTACTTC. It specifies CATRLARGVGYEQYF.